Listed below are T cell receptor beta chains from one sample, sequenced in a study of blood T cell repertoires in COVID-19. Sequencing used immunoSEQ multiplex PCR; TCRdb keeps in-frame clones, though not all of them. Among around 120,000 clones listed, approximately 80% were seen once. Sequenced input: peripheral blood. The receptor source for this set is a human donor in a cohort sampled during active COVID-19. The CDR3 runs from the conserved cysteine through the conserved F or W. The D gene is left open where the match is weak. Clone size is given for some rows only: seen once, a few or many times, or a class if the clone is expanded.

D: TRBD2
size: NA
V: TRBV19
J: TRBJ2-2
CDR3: CASSPGTSVTGELFF
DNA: TGTGCCAGTAGCCCCGGGACTAGCGTTACCGGGGAGCTGTTTTTT

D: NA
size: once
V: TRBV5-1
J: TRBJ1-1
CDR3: CASTRSENTEAFF
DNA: TGCGCCAGCACCAGGTCAGAAAACACTGAAGCTTTCTTT

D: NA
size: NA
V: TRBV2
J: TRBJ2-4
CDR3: CASTGSAGKNIQYF
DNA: TGTGCCAGCACGGGGTCCGCTGGGAAAAACATTCAGTACTTC

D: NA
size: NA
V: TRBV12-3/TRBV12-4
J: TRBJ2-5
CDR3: CASTLTGKETQYF
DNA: TGTGCCAGCACCCTAACAGGGAAAGAGACCCAGTACTTC

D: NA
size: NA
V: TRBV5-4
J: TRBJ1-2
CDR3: CASSPRGGGVNYGYTF
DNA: TGTGCCAGCAGCCCACGAGGGGGGGGAGTAAACTATGGCTACACCTTC

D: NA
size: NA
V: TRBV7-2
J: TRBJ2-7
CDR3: CASSLEFSYEQYF
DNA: TGTGCCAGCAGCTTAGAGTTCAGCTACGAGCAGTACTTC

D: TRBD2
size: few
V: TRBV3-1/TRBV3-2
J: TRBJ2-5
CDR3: CASSPGTSGGRETQYF
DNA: TGTGCCAGCAGCCCTGGGACTAGCGGGGGGCGGGAGACCCAGTACTTC

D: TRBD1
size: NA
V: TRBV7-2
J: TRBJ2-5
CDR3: CASSSGTGGVTQYF
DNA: TGTGCCAGCAGCTCAGGGACAGGGGGTGTGACCCAGTACTTC

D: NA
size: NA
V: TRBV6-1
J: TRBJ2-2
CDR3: CASSAPRGELFF
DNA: TGTGCCAGCAGCGCCCCGAGGGGGGAGCTGTTTTTT

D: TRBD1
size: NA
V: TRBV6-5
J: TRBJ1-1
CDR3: CASSYGQGTEAFF
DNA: TGTGCCAGCAGTTACGGACAGGGCACTGAAGCTTTCTTT

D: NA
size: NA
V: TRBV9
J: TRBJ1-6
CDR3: CASSHYSGGSPLHF
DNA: TGTGCCAGCAGCCACTATAGCGGGGGTTCACCCCTCCACTTT

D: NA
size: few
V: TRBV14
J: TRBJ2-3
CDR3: CASSQGIPDTQYF
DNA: TGTGCCAGCAGCCAAGGTATCCCAGATACGCAGTATTTT

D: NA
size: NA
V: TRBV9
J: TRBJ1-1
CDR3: CASSVGEGYTEAFF
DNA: TGTGCCAGCAGCGTAGGAGAGGGTTACACTGAAGCTTTCTTT

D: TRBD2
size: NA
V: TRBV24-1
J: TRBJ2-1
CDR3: CATSGTSGRAWDNEQFF
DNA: TGTGCCACCAGTGGGACTAGCGGGAGGGCCTGGGACAATGAGCAGTTCTTC

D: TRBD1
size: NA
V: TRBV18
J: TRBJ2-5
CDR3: CASSPFARGFETQYF
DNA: TGTGCCAGCTCACCTTTCGCCAGGGGGTTTGAGACCCAGTACTTC

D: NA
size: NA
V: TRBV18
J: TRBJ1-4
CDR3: CASSPLQATNEKLFF
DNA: TGTGCCAGCTCACCATTGCAGGCAACTAATGAAAAACTGTTTTTT

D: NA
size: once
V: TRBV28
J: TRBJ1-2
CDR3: CASSLRGGGYTF
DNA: TGTGCCAGCAGTTTGAGAGGAGGTGGCTACACCTTC

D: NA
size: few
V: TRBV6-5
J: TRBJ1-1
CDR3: CASSLYTEAFF
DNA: TGTGCCAGCAGTCTATACACTGAAGCTTTCTTT

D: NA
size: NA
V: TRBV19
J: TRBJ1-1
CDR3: CASSLTGFMNTEAFF
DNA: TGTGCCAGTAGTTTGACAGGATTCATGAACACTGAAGCTTTCTTT

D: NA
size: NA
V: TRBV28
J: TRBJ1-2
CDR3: CASSLLGAAYGYTF
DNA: TGTGCCAGCAGTTTATTAGGGGCAGCCTATGGCTACACCTTC

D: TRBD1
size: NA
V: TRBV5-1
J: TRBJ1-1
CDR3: CASSKGQSNTEAFF
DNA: TGCGCCAGCAGCAAGGGACAGTCGAACACTGAAGCTTTCTTT

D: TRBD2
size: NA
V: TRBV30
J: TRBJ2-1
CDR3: CAWRIRTSLHNEQFF
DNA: TGTGCCTGGAGGATTCGGACTAGCCTCCACAATGAGCAGTTCTTC

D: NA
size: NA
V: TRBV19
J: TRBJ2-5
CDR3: CASSESQETQYF
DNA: TGTGCCAGTAGCGAGAGCCAAGAGACCCAGTACTTC

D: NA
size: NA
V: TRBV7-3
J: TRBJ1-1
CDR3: CASSLRHDSTEAFF
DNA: TGTGCCAGCAGCCTAAGACACGACAGCACTGAAGCTTTCTTT

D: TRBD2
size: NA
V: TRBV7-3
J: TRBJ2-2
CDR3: CASSLRNAGGAGELFF
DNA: TGTGCCAGCAGCTTACGCAACGCGGGAGGTGCCGGGGAGCTGTTTTTT

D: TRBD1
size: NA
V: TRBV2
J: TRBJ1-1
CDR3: CASSAQGAMNTEAFF
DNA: TGTGCCAGCAGTGCCCAGGGGGCGATGAACACTGAAGCTTTCTTT

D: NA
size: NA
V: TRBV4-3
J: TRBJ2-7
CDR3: CASSQDAGSSSYEQYF
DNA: TGCGCCAGCAGCCAAGATGCGGGTTCGAGCTCCTACGAGCAGTACTTC

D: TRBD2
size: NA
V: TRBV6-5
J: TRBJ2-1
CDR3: CASDTGGVPSEQFF
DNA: TGTGCCAGCGATACGGGGGGTGTACCCAGTGAGCAGTTCTTC

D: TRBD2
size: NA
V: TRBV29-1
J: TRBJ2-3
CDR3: CSVNLAGVADTQYF
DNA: TGCAGCGTAAACCTAGCGGGCGTGGCAGATACGCAGTATTTT

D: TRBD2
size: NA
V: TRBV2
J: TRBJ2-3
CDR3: CASSAGLAGAGTDTQYF
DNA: TGTGCCAGCAGTGCGGGACTAGCGGGGGCCGGCACAGATACGCAGTATTTT

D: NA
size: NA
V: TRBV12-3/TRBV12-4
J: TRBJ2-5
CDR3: CASSSPGVETQYF
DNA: TGTGCCAGCAGTTCTCCGGGAGTAGAGACCCAGTACTTC

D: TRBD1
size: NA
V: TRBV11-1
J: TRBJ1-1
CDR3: CASSLSQGAPTEAFF
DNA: TGTGCCAGCAGCTTATCACAGGGGGCGCCCACTGAAGCTTTCTTT

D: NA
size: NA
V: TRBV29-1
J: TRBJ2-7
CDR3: CSGGNPGLGAYEQYF
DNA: TGCAGCGGTGGGAACCCGGGACTGGGAGCCTACGAGCAGTACTTC

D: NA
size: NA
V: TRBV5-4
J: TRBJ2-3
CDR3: CASANPAGGDTQYF
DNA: TGTGCCAGCGCGAATCCCGCAGGGGGGGATACGCAGTATTTT

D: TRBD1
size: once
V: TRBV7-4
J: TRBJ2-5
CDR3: CASSLQWTGTPLGTQYF
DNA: TGTGCCAGCAGCTTACAGTGGACAGGGACTCCCCTCGGGACCCAGTACTTC

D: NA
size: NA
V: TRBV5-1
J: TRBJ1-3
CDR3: CASQPMTASGNTIYF
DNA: TGCGCCAGCCAACCGATGACAGCATCTGGAAACACCATATATTTT

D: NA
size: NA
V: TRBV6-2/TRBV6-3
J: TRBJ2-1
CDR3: CASSYSEGAFEQFF
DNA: TGTGCCAGCAGTTACTCGGAGGGGGCGTTTGAGCAGTTCTTC

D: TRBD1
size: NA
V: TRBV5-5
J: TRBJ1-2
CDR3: CASSLGGTGSGYTF
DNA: TGTGCCAGCAGCCTGGGAGGGACAGGGTCGGGCTACACCTTC

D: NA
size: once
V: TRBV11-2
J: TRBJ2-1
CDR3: CASSFAYNYNEQFF
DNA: TGTGCCAGCAGCTTTGCGTATAACTACAATGAGCAGTTCTTC

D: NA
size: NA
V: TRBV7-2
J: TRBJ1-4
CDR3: CASQGQGMNEKLFF
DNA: TGTGCCAGTCAGGGTCAGGGCATGAATGAAAAACTGTTTTTT

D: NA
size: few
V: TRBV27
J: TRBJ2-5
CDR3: CASSQDRGGTQYF
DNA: TGTGCCAGCAGTCAGGATCGAGGAGGGACCCAGTACTTC

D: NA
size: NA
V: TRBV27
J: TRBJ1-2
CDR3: CASSLSPGDLYGYTF
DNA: TGTGCCAGCAGTTTAAGTCCGGGAGACCTATATGGCTACACCTTC

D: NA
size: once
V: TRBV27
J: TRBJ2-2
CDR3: CASSLLGRGGTGELFF
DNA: TGTGCCAGCAGTTTATTGGGCAGGGGCGGAACCGGGGAGCTGTTTTTT

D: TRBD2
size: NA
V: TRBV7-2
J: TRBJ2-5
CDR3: CASSLAGAGVETQYF
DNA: TGTGCCAGCAGCTTAGCGGGCGCGGGGGTAGAGACCCAGTACTTC

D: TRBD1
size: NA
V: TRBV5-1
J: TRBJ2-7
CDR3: CASSLLGTESYEQYF
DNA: TGCGCCAGCAGCTTATTAGGGACAGAGTCTTACGAGCAGTACTTC

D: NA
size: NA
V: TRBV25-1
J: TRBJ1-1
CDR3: CASSESNSMNTEAFF
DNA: TGTGCCAGCAGTGAATCGAACAGCATGAACACTGAAGCTTTCTTT

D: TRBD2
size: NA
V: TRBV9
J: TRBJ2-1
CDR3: CASSALFSGLAGGTYNEQFF
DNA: TGTGCCAGCAGCGCACTTTTTTCGGGACTAGCGGGGGGTACCTACAATGAGCAGTTCTTC

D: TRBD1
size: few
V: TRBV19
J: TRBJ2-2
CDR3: CASSKGQTNTGELFF
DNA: TGTGCCAGTAGTAAGGGACAGACGAACACCGGGGAGCTGTTTTTT

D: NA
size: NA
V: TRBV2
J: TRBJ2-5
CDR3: CASSGRETQYF
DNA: TGTGCCAGCTCCGGGAGAGAGACCCAGTACTTC

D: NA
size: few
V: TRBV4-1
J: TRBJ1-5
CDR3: CASSHLSGQTNQPQHF
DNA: TGCGCCAGCAGCCATTTATCAGGACAAACCAATCAGCCCCAGCATTTT

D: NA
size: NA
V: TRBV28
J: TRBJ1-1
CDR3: CASSPSDKRAEAFF
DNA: TGTGCCAGCAGCCCTTCGGATAAGAGGGCTGAAGCTTTCTTT

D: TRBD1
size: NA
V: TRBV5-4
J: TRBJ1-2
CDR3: CASSALVTGAYGYTF
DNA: TGTGCCAGCAGCGCGCTGGTAACAGGGGCCTATGGCTACACCTTC

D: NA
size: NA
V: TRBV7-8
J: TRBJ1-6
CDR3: CASGSKEAGLSSPLHF
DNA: TGTGCCAGCGGTAGCAAGGAGGCCGGTTTGAGTTCACCCCTCCACTTT